The T cell receptor beta chain under discussion was sequenced for a study of blood T cells in healthy people across ages. Then a second PCR, running roughly 7 to 11 cycles, was carried out with a sample-barcoded 5' primer and a J-beta primer mix. Researchers report that a template-switch adaptor with 12 random nucleotides tagged each cDNA molecule. MiXCR was run by TCRdb on the 5' RACE reads, yielding one entry per CDR3 protein. The repertoire holds about 640,000 distinct CDR3 sequences, with 25% to 30% as singletons. The CDR3 runs 16 residues. CDR1 and CDR2 (germline): SQVTM, ANQGSEA. V was clipped by 6 bases and J by 0 bases; unmatched bases: 8.

This sequence originates from an elderly woman in good health. The rearrangement uses TRBV29-1 and TRBJ2-6, with 7 bases lining up with TRBD1. Sequences were obtained from blood. The CDR3 DNA reads as TGCAGCGTCGTGGGGGACAGAGACTCTGGGGCCAACGTCCTGACTTTC. Translating it yields CSVVGDRDSGANVLTF.